The 22 T cell receptor beta chains below were found in one sample sequenced in a study of vaccination effects on CD4 cells after COVID-19. After expansion with viral peptide pools in the ViraFEST assay, antigen-specific CD4+ T cells were sequenced. CD4+ T cell isolation took place after 10 days of culture. This table comes from immunoSEQ multiplex PCR, and its TCRdb copy is limited to in-frame clones, with some not included. The sample yields over 55,000 clones, approximately 80% seen once. These receptors' targets are unknown. The specimen was CD4+ T cells from PBMCs cultured with HCoV-229E spike peptides, collected before COVID-19 vaccination. Receptor source: a human donor who received a COVID-19 vaccine.

This chain links TRBV5-1 with TRBJ1-1, with D unresolved. V lost 7 bases to trimming and J lost 2 bases, with 15 bases between them. CDR1 and CDR2 from the germline V gene are SGHRS and YFSETQ. This CDR3 contains 14 residues. DNA of the CDR3: TGCGCCAGCCGGCTCACGGCAGCAAACACTGAAGCTTTCTTT. It codes for CASRLTAANTEAFF.

This sequence joins TRBV18 and TRBJ2-7; weak D call: TRBD1 (6 bases). CDR1 KGHSH and CDR2 LQKENI come from the germline V gene. V lost 2 bases and J lost 3, with 8 bases in between. The CDR3 has 13 residues. The CDR3 protein is CASSPGTYYEQYV. The CDR3 DNA follows: TGTGCCAGCTCACCAGGGACATACTACGAGCAGTACGTC.

CDR3 in amino acids: CASSLVGGTVEAFF. Here the CDR3 DNA reads TGTGCCAGCAGCTTAGTGGGGGGGACAGTAGAAGCTTTCTTT. V is TRBV11-2 and J is TRBJ1-1; 7 bases align to TRBD1. The CDR3 runs to 14 residues. The trim removed 1 base at V and 8 bases at J, leaving 7 bases unmatched. CDR1 is SGHAT and CDR2 is FQNNGV in the germline V gene.

This clone was observed a handful of times. The rearrangement joins TRBV29-1 to TRBJ2-3; no reliable D call. Germline CDR1 reads SQVTM; CDR2 reads ANQGSEA. The CDR3 runs 13 residues. The DNA of the CDR3 is TGCAGTCTTTTAGCCGTAAGCACAGATACGCAGTATTTT. This encodes CSLLAVSTDTQYF.

The table lists this clone with a count of one. The chain joins TRBV11-3 to TRBJ1-2, with D uncertain. V gave up 1 base and J gave up 6 bases, with 6 bases separating them. Germline assignment: CDR1 SGHNT and CDR2 YENEEA. The CDR3 has 12 residues. The CDR3 region is CASSLGQDGYTF. CDR3 coding DNA: TGTGCCAGCAGCTTAGGGCAAGATGGCTACACCTTC.

The genes are TRBV7-2 and TRBJ2-3, with 7 bases identical to TRBD2. The CDR3 is 13 residues long. Germline V gene lookup returns CDR1 SGHTA and CDR2 FQGNSA. V shed 5 bases, J shed 10 bases, and the junction held 9 bases outside the gene matches. Written as DNA, the CDR3 is TGTGCCAGCAGCCCCGGGGGGTCCAGTCCGCAGTATTTT. Translating it yields CASSPGGSSPQYF. The full variable domain, completed using reference TRBV7-2 and TRBJ2-3, is GAGVSQSPSNKVTEKGKDVELRCDPISGHTALYWYRQSLGQGLEFLIYFQGNSAPDKSGLPSDRFSAERTGGSVSTLTIQRTQQEDSAVYLCASSPGGSSPQYFGPGTRLTVL.

Notes on this clone: This sample includes further DNA sequences coding for the same CDR3. This sequence joins TRBV18 and TRBJ2-5; D unclear. Germline V lookup: CDR1 KGHSH, CDR2 LQKENI. Trimming pared 2 bases from V and 4 bases from J, leaving 2 bases between. CDR3 length equals 11 residues. The CDR3, as DNA: TGTGCCAGCTCACCAGGAGAGACCCAGTACTTC. It codes for CASSPGETQYF.

In its sample, this clone was seen a few times. This chain connects TRBV2 to TRBJ2-2; D perhaps matches TRBD1 (8 bases). Germline CDR1 SNHLY, CDR2 FYNNEI. This CDR3 has 15 residues. Between the trimmed V and J ends, which lost 5 bases and 2 bases, there was a span of 12 bases. The CDR3 nucleotides are TGTGCCAGCAGTTACAGGGGGGGTAACACCGGGGAGCTGTTTTTT. This encodes CASSYRGGNTGELFF.

V and J are TRBV6-4 and TRBJ2-2, with TRBD2 as a possible D gene (6 bases). Trimming shortened V by 3 bases and J by 7 bases, and 18 bases separated the two germline ends. Germline V CDR1 and CDR2: MRHNA, SNTAGT. This CDR3 is built from 16 residues. As DNA, the CDR3 is TGTGCCAGCAGTGAGATGGTGGCGGGGACCCACGGGGAGCTGTTTTTT. Protein product: CASSEMVAGTHGELFF.

The V gene is TRBV5-8, the J gene TRBJ2-2; tentative D call: TRBD2 (7 bases). V lost 0 bases and J 6 bases, leaving 24 bases between the germline ends. CDR1 is SGHTS, CDR2 YDEGEE, per germline. The CDR3 has 19 amino acids. CDR3 region: CASSLAVLLRGGPAGELFF. In DNA, the CDR3 is TGTGCCAGCAGCTTGGCCGTGTTGCTGAGGGGGGGCCCAGCCGGGGAGCTGTTTTTT.

The rearrangement links TRBV24-1 to TRBJ1-1; D is uncertain. The CDR3 totals 13 residues. Looked up from germline, CDR1 is KGHDR and CDR2 is SFDVKD. Trimming stripped 2 bases from V and 1 base from J, with 4 bases between. The CDR3 coding sequence is TGTGCCACCAGTGATTCTCGGAACACTGAAGCTTTCTTT. The encoded protein is CATSDSRNTEAFF.

The chain joins TRBV5-1 to TRBJ1-4, with 11 nucleotides matching TRBD1. V was clipped by 5 bases and J by 8 bases; unmatched bases: 8. The germline gives CDR1 SGHRS, CDR2 YFSETQ. The CDR3 has 15 residues. CDR3 sequence (DNA): TGCGCCAGCAGACCCTGGACAGGGGGCACGGAAAAACTGTTTTTT. Its protein is CASRPWTGGTEKLFF.

The chain links TRBV2 to TRBJ2-5; 7 nucleotides line up with TRBD1. V lost 8 bases and J lost 5; bases outside the gene matches: 14. Germline-derived CDR1 and CDR2 are SNHLY and FYNNEI. The CDR3 runs to 15 residues. This chain's CDR3 is CASRLQGNPTETQYF. CDR3 bases: TGTGCCAGCCGACTACAGGGGAACCCTACGGAGACCCAGTACTTC.

As concerns this clone: Its ends do not fully match the called genes, so a read error is possible. The chain uses TRBV12-5 and TRBJ1-1; a weak D match, TRBD1 (5 bases). Germline-derived CDR1 and CDR2 are LGHNT and FRNRAP. The CDR3 spans 15 residues. The CDR3 protein is CASGLVQAQAAPSLF. CDR3 sequence (DNA): TGTGCTAGTGGTTTGGTACAGGCCCAGGCAGCCCCATCCCTCTTT.

This chain uses TRBV18 with TRBJ2-7; D may be TRBD1 (5 bases). V was shortened by 3 bases and J by 2 bases, with 5 bases between the two germline ends. The germline V gene has CDR1 KGHSH and CDR2 LQKENI. This CDR3 has 12 residues. CDR3 region: CASSPTAYEQYV. As DNA, the CDR3 is TGTGCCAGCTCACCGACAGCCTACGAGCAGTACGTC.

DNA of the CDR3: TGTGCCAGCGGGGGGGCTACAGATACGCAGTATTTT. It yields the protein CASGGATDTQYF. This rearrangement joins TRBV2 to TRBJ2-3, with D perhaps matching TRBD2 (7 bases). The germline V gene has CDR1 SNHLY and CDR2 FYNNEI. The germline V and J ends were trimmed by 8 bases and 3 bases, with 9 bases remaining between them. The CDR3 is 12 residues long.

With respect to this clone: Other DNA sequences in the sample encode the same CDR3. The V gene is TRBV5-1, the J gene TRBJ2-5, with TRBD2 matching over 8 bases. Germline V gene sequence: CDR1 SGHRS, CDR2 YFSETQ. The CDR3 spans 15 residues. Germline trimming cut 0 bases from V and 4 bases from J; bases unmatched to any gene: 5. The DNA for the CDR3 is TGCGCCAGCAGCTTGGCCGCGGGGGGCGGAGAGACCCAGTACTTC. It codes for CASSLAAGGGETQYF.

The chain has TRBV28 and TRBJ1-3; D is undetermined. CDR1 MDHEN and CDR2 SYDVKM come from the germline V gene. V was trimmed by 4 bases and J by 4 bases, leaving 14 bases between them. This CDR3 spans 15 amino acids. CDR3 DNA sequence: TGTGCCAGCAGTTCCCTCCCCGGGTCGGGAAACACCATATATTTT. It yields the protein CASSSLPGSGNTIYF.

This chain joins TRBV10-3 and TRBJ2-1; 10 nucleotides agree with TRBD2. CDR3 length: 17 residues. The J segment lost 0 bases and the V segment lost 4 bases, leaving 6 bases of the junction unmatched. Germline V CDR1 and CDR2: ENHRY, SYGVKD. The CDR3 here is CAISVLGLAASYNEQFF. In DNA, the CDR3 is TGTGCCATCAGTGTCCTCGGACTAGCGGCCTCCTACAATGAGCAGTTCTTC.

The chain has TRBV5-1 and TRBJ1-3; D uncertain. The germline V and J ends were trimmed by 1 base and 8 bases, with 10 bases remaining between them. In germline, CDR1 is SGHRS, CDR2 YFSETQ. This CDR3 has 13 amino acids. The CDR3 region has the DNA TGCGCCAGCAGCTTGTCCCTGGTTGACACCATATATTTT. It translates to CASSLSLVDTIYF. Variable domain in full (rest from reference TRBV5-1 and TRBJ1-3): KAGVTQTPRYLIKTRGQQVTLSCSPISGHRSVSWYQQTPGQGLQFLFEYFSETQRNKGNFPGRFSGRQFSNSRSEMNVSTLELGDSALYLCASSLSLVDTIYFGEGSWLTVV.

The chain links TRBV6-1 to TRBJ1-2; possibly TRBD1 for D (5 bases). This CDR3 contains 15 residues. CDR1 and CDR2 from the germline V gene are MNHNS and SASEGT. V dropped 3 bases and J dropped 6 bases, with 17 bases sitting between them. CDR3 coding DNA: TGTGCCAGCAGTGACCAGGGCGGCTTCCTCAATGGCTACACCTTC. It encodes CASSDQGGFLNGYTF.

V usage is TRBV11-2 and J usage is TRBJ1-2; perhaps TRBD1 as D (6 bases). The CDR3 sequence is 14 residues long. Germline-derived CDR1 and CDR2 are SGHAT and FQNNGV. V lost 1 base and J 4 bases, leaving 10 bases between the germline ends. The CDR3 loop reads CASSLGADSYGYTF. The CDR3, as DNA: TGTGCCAGCAGCTTAGGGGCGGACAGCTATGGCTACACCTTC.